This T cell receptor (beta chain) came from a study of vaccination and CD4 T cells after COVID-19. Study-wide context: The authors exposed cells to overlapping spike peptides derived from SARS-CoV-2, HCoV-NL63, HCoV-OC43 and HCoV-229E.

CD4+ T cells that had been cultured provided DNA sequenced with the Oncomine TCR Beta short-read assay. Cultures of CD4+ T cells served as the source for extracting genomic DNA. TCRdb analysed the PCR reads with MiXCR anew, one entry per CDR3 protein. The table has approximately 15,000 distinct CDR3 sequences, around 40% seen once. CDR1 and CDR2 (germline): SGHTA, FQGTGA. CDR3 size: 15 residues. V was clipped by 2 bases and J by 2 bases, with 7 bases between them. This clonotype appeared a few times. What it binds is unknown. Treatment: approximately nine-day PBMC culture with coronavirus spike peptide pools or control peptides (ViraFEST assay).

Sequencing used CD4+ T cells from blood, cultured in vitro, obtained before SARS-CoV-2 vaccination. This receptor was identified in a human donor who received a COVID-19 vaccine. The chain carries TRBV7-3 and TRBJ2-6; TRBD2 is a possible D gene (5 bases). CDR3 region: CASSLEGTGANVLTF. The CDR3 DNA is TGTGCCAGCAGCTTAGAGGGTACTGGGGCCAACGTCCTGACTTTC.